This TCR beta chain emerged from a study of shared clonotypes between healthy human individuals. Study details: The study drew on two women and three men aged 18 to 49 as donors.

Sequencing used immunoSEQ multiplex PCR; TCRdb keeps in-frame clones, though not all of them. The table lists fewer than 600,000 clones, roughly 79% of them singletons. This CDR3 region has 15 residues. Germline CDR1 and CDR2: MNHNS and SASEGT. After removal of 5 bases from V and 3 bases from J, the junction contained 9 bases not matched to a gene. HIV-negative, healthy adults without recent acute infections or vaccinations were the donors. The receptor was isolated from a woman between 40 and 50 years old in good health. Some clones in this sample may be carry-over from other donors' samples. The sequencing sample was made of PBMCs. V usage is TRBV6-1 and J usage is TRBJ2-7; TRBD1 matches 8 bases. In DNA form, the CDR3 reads TGTGCCAGCAGTTCCACGGAGACAGGGGTCTACGAGCAGTACTTC. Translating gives CASSSTETGVYEQYF.